Listed here are 9 T cell receptor beta chains from one sample, sequenced in a study of blood T cells in healthy people across ages. A second PCR of about 6 to 11 cycles used a sample-barcoded 5' primer and a J-beta primer mix. TCRdb recomputed calls from the 5' RACE reads with MiXCR, one row per CDR3 protein. The table lists hundreds of thousands of distinct CDR3 sequences, less than 35% of them singletons, with 17% in the top ten. The sequenced sample was blood. The source is an elderly woman in good health.

This sequence joins TRBV24-1 and TRBJ2-3, with 11 bases that match TRBD2. The germline V gene has CDR1 KGHDR and CDR2 SFDVKD. The junction had 11 bases not matched to a gene; V was cut back by 4 bases and J by 0 bases. The CDR3 has 19 amino acids. The CDR3 here is CATSDPTSGGTSSTDTQYF. The CDR3 DNA sequence: TGTGCCACCAGTGACCCTACTAGCGGGGGCACCTCTAGCACAGATACGCAGTATTTT.

The chain is built from TRBV5-1 and TRBJ2-7; TRBD2 is a possible D gene (5 bases). The CDR3 covers 14 residues. With 1 base removed from V and 2 bases from J, the gap between germline ends came to 10 bases. Germline-derived CDR1 and CDR2 are SGHRS and YFSETQ. DNA of the CDR3: TGCGCCAGCAGCTTGACTAGGCCACCCTACGAGCAGTACTTC. Its protein is CASSLTRPPYEQYF.

This clonotype was seen a few times. The gene calls are TRBV9 and TRBJ1-2; TRBD1 agrees at 8 bases. Per the germline V gene, CDR1 is SGDLS and CDR2 is YYNGEE. The CDR3 sequence is 16 residues long. Losses at the gene ends were 6 bases for V and 2 bases for J; bases not matched to a gene: 12. The CDR3 coding sequence is TGTGCCAGCACCCCTAGGACAGGGTTTCGCAACTATGGCTACACCTTC. This translates into CASTPRTGFRNYGYTF. The full variable domain, rest sourced from reference TRBV9 and TRBJ1-2, is DSGVTQTPKHLITATGQRVTLRCSPRSGDLSVYWYQQSLDQGLQFLIQYYNGEERAKGNILERFSAQQFPDLHSELNLSSLELGDSALYFCASTPRTGFRNYGYTFGSGTRLTVV.

The V and J genes are TRBV5-6 and TRBJ1-2; TRBD1 might be the D (5 bases). The CDR3 contains 12 residues. V dropped 4 bases and J dropped 8 bases, with 12 bases sitting between them. The V gene's germline CDR1 is SGHDT and CDR2 YYEEEE. The chain's CDR3 is CASSVTRDGYTF. The CDR3 DNA follows: TGTGCCAGCAGCGTCACCAGGGACGGCTACACCTTC.

V and J are TRBV28 and TRBJ1-4; TRBD1 might be the D (5 bases). The V end lost 7 bases, the J end lost 3 bases, and 15 bases lay between the germline ends. Germline CDR1 reads MDHEN; CDR2 reads SYDVKM. The length of the CDR3 is 15 residues. CDR3 residues: CASTSPLGPNEKLFF. The CDR3 DNA follows: TGTGCCAGCACTTCACCCCTGGGACCTAATGAAAAACTGTTTTTT.

The sample holds many counts of this clonotype. The J gene is TRBJ2-6, the V gene TRBV19; a weak D match, TRBD2 (5 bases). CDR1 is LNHDA, CDR2 SQIVND, per germline (reference sequence). Trimming left V 5 bases short and J 4 bases short, with 9 bases between. This CDR3 contains 14 residues. The CDR3 sequence is CASSGGAGANVLTF. The CDR3 DNA follows: TGTGCCAGTAGTGGAGGAGCCGGGGCCAACGTCCTGACTTTC.

Concerning this clonotype itself: One end of the junction varies from germline; a read error may be responsible. This chain links TRBV5-5 with TRBJ2-1; 8 bases agree with TRBD2. Germline assignment: CDR1 SGHKS and CDR2 YYEKEE (reference sequence). This CDR3 comprises 17 residues. DNA for the CDR3: TGTGCCAGCAGCCGGACCTTGACTAGCGAGGACTACAACGAGCAGTTCTTC. This translates into CASSRTLTSEDYNEQFF.

This clonotype was seen repeatedly, ten times or more. This chain connects TRBV27 to TRBJ2-1; 13 bases match TRBD2. This CDR3 spans 17 amino acids. With V trimmed by 8 bases and J by 4 bases, 11 bases remained unmatched. Germline CDR1 MNHEY, CDR2 SMNVEV (reference sequence). CDR3 sequence reads: CASFPTSGGKGYNEQFF. The DNA for the CDR3 is TGTGCCAGCTTTCCGACTAGCGGGGGGAAAGGATACAATGAGCAGTTCTTC.

The V and J genes are TRBV18 and TRBJ2-3; a possible D gene is TRBD1 (6 bases). The CDR3 runs 15 residues. CDR1 is KGHSH and CDR2 is LQKENI in the germline V gene. Deletions cut 5 bases from V and 0 bases from J, with 12 bases between. In DNA form, the CDR3 reads TGTGCCAGCTCAAGGACAGACACTAGCACAGATACGCAGTATTTT. Translated, it gives CASSRTDTSTDTQYF. The full variable domain, completed using reference TRBV18 and TRBJ2-3, is NAGVMQNPRHLVRRRGQEARLRCSPMKGHSHVYWYRQLPEEGLKFMVYLQKENIIDESGMPKERFSAEFPKEGPSILRIQQVVRGDSAAYFCASSRTDTSTDTQYFGPGTRLTVL.